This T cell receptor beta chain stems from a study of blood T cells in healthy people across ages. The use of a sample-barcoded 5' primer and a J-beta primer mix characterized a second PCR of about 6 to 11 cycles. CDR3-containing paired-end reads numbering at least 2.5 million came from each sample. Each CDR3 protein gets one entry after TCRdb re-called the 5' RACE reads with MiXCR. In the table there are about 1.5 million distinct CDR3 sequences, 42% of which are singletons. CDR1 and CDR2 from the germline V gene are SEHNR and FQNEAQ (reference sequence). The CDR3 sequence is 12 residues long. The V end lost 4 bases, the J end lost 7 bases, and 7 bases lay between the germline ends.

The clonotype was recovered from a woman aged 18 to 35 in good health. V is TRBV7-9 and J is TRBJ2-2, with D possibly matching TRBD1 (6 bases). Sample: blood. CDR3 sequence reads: CASSWDIGELFF. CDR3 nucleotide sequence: TGTGCCAGCAGCTGGGACATCGGGGAGCTGTTTTTT.